This TCR beta chain was retrieved from a study of PD-L1 blockade in urothelial cancer. Study details: Prior exposure to chemotherapy in patients amounted to 0 to 3 regimens received. Analyzed time points were 3 weeks (second dose) and 6 weeks after therapy began. Blood gave a median approximately 150,000 T cells.

Trimming took 2 bases from V and 4 from J, leaving 12 bases between them. CDR3 length equals 14 residues. Germline V gene sequence: CDR1 MNHEY, CDR2 SMNVEV (reference sequence). As concerns this clone: Its antigen is undetermined.

Overall study findings and caveats: Pretreatment clonality of the blood TCR repertoire below the median was predictive of superior survival.

Assay: immunoSEQ multiplex PCR; the TCRdb copy retains only in-frame clones and omits some. This sample has 50,000 to 70,000 clones; 81% occur once, and the top ten carry about 1.6%. This sample's time point: pretreatment peripheral blood. This receptor was identified in a man aged 65 to 79 with urothelial cancer. The source material was PBMCs, sampled around atezolizumab (anti-PD-L1) treatment. This chain joins TRBV27 and TRBJ2-7; possibly TRBD1 for D (6 bases). CDR3 protein: CASSLRGISYEQYF. CDR3 in DNA: TGTGCCAGCAGTTTAAGGGGGATCTCTTACGAGCAGTACTTC.